This TCR beta chain was profiled in a study of regulatory T cells in long-lasting Graves disease. The TCR beta library used iRepertoire HTBI primers with Arm-PCR amplification of CDR3. A single record per CDR3 protein comes from TCRdb applying MiXCR to the multiplex PCR reads. The profile shows a few hundred thousand distinct CDR3 sequences, 11% to 15% of them singletons. This clonotype appeared many times. Documented time point: newly diagnosed GD, antithyroid drugs for less than 3 months. PBMC RNA served as the TCR library source. These data were also filed under a second study, of T cells in Graves' hyperthyroidism and ophthalmopathy. That publication notes: Ophthalmopathy was separated from stable hyperthyroidism by a 13 V-J model.

The material was peripheral blood mononuclear cells (PBMCs), obtained at new diagnosis, from a patient treated with antithyroid drugs. The TCR originated in a woman aged 50 to 65 with Graves disease.

The CDR3 protein is CASRRELSEQFF. In nucleotides, the CDR3 is TGTGCCAGCAGGCGGGAGTTAAGTGAGCAGTTCTTC. The chain joins TRBV28 to TRBJ2-1, with 7 bases identical to TRBD2. CDR1 is MDHEN and CDR2 is SYDVKM in the germline V gene. V shed 6 bases and J 9 bases; nucleotides not matched to a gene: 5. This CDR3 region has 12 residues.